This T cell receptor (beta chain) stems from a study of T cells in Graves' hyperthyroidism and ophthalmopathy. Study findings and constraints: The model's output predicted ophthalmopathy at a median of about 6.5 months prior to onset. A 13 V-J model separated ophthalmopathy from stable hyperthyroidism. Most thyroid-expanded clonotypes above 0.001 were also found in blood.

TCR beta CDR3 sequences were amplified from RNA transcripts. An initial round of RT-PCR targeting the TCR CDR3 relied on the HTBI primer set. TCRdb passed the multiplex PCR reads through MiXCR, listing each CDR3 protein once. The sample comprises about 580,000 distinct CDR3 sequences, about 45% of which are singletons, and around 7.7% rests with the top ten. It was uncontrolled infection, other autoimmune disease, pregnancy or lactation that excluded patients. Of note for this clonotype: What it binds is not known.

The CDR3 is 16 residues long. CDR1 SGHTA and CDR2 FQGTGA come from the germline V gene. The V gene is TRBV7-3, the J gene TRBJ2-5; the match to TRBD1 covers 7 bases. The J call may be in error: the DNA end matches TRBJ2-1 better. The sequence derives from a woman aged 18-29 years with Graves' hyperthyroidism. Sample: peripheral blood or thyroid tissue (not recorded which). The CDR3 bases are TGTGCCAGCAGCTTAAGGTCGACAGGGCCTGGTGGGGAGCAGTTCTTC. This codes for CASSLRSTGPGGEQFF.